What follows are 9 T cell receptor beta chains derived from one specimen sequenced in a study of spatial heterogeneity in lung cancer. Findings and limits, study-wide: Tracking of tumor mutation counts was seen in expanded intratumoral alpha and beta TCR counts.

Each CDR3 protein is one row after TCRdb ran MiXCR on the 5' RACE reads. The sample shows about 14,000 distinct CDR3 sequences, 3% to 4% of them seen only once. Indicated time point: sample taken at primary tumor resection. These receptors have no identified antigens. Sequenced here: lung tumor tissue, sampled at surgery. These receptor sequences come from a male donor with early-stage non-small cell lung cancer.

This clonotype was detected ten times or more. In DNA, the CDR3 is TGTGCCAGCAGCCCCCAGGGTATTTCCAATCAGCCCCAGCATTTT. The encoded protein is CASSPQGISNQPQHF. The V gene is TRBV6-6, the J gene TRBJ1-5; tentatively, D is TRBD1 (5 bases). V lost 6 bases and J lost 3, with 15 bases in between. The CDR3 is made up of 15 amino acids. The V gene's germline CDR1 is MNHNY and CDR2 SVGAGI (reference sequence).

This clonotype was counted ten times or more. The chain carries TRBV3-1 and TRBJ2-1; maybe TRBD2 (6 bases). V gave up 0 bases and J gave up 10 bases, with 10 bases separating them. CDR3 length: 13 amino acids. Germline loops: CDR1 LGHDT, CDR2 YNNKEL (reference sequence). This chain's CDR3 is CASSQDWDSEQFF. CDR3 DNA: TGTGCCAGCAGCCAAGATTGGGACTCCGAGCAGTTCTTC.

This clonotype has a count of ten or more. The chain uses TRBV10-3 and TRBJ2-2, with TRBD2 matching 14 bases. Looked up from germline, CDR1 is ENHRY and CDR2 is SYGVKD. CDR3 size: 16 residues. With V trimmed by 6 bases and J by 5 bases, 5 bases remained unmatched. The CDR3 region is CAISRLAGGPTGELFF. The CDR3 DNA reads as TGTGCCATCAGCAGACTAGCGGGGGGGCCAACCGGGGAGCTGTTTTTT.

This clonotype was seen a handful of times. This rearrangement joins TRBV7-2 to TRBJ2-7; 13 bases align to TRBD2. Germline CDR1 reads SGHTA; CDR2 reads FQGNSA. Germline trimming cut 3 bases from V and 4 bases from J; bases unmatched to any gene: 3. The CDR3 loop spans 15 amino acids. The CDR3 bases are TGTGCCAGCAGCTTGGGGACTAGCGGGACTTACGAGCAGTACTTC. This encodes CASSLGTSGTYEQYF.

This clonotype was counted at least ten times. CDR3 sequence reads: CASSQEGGGQIYEQYF. The CDR3 region has the DNA TGTGCCAGCAGCCAAGAAGGAGGTGGCCAGATCTACGAGCAGTACTTC. The chain has TRBV4-2 and TRBJ2-7; the D gene is possibly TRBD2 (5 bases). The V and J ends lost 0 bases and 3 bases respectively, with 15 bases between them. Per the germline V gene, CDR1 is LGHNA and CDR2 is YNFKEQ. The CDR3 covers 16 residues.

At least ten counts were recorded for this clonotype. The chain recombines TRBV10-2 with TRBJ1-2; 10 bases match TRBD1. The germline V gene has CDR1 WSHSY and CDR2 SAAADI. The J segment lost 7 bases and the V segment lost 1 base, leaving 12 bases of the junction unmatched. The CDR3 consists of 17 residues. DNA of the CDR3: TGCGCCAGCAGTGAGTTCCGGGACAGGGGCCACGCGAGTGGCTACACCTTC. Its protein is CASSEFRDRGHASGYTF.

This clonotype was seen repeatedly, ten times or more. The chain joins TRBV5-1 to TRBJ1-5; possible D gene TRBD1, 5 bases. The germline V gene has CDR1 SGHRS and CDR2 YFSETQ. The V end was cut by 0 bases, the J end by 6 bases, with 7 bases between. The CDR3 consists of 13 residues. CDR3 in DNA: TGCGCCAGCAGCTTGGACCAGGGTCAGCCCCAGCATTTT. This translates into CASSLDQGQPQHF.

This clonotype was seen ten or more times. This chain connects TRBV5-1 to TRBJ2-7, with D tentatively TRBD1 (5 bases). This CDR3 is built from 13 residues. V was trimmed by 2 bases and J by 2 bases, leaving 8 bases between them. The V gene's germline CDR1 is SGHRS and CDR2 YFSETQ. The CDR3 DNA reads as TGCGCCAGCAGCTTCAGGGTAGCCTACGAGCAGTACTTC. Its translation is CASSFRVAYEQYF.

This clonotype was detected many times. The V call is TRBV10-3, the J call TRBJ2-7, with D uncertain. The length of the CDR3 is 14 residues. Trimming took 6 bases from V and 0 from J, leaving 12 bases between them. Germline V gene sequence: CDR1 ENHRY, CDR2 SYGVKD. The CDR3 DNA sequence: TGTGCCATCAGAGGGCGATCCAGCTCCTACGAGCAGTACTTC. Encoded protein: CAIRGRSSSYEQYF.